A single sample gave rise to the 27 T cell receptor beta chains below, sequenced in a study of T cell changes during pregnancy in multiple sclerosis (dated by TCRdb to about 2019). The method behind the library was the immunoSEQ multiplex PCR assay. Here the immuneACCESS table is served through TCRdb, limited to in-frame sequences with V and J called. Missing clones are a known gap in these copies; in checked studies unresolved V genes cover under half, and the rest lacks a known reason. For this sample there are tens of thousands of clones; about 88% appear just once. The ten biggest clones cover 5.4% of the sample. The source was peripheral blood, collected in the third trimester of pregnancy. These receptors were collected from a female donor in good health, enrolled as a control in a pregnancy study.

The chain's CDR3 is CASSLQGQYNEQFF. The CDR3 nucleotides read TGTGCCAGCAGTTTACAGGGGCAATACAATGAGCAGTTCTTC. This sequence joins TRBV27 and TRBJ2-1; possibly TRBD1 for D (6 bases). Germline V lookup: CDR1 MNHEY, CDR2 SMNVEV (reference sequence). The CDR3 has 14 amino acids. The V end lost 2 bases, the J end lost 4 bases, and 9 bases lay between the germline ends.

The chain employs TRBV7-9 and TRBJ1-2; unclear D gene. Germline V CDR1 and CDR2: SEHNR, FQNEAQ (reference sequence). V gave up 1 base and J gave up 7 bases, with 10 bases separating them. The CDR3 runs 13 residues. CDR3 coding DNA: TGTGCCAGCAGCTTAGACCCCCTAGGTGGCTACACCTTC. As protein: CASSLDPLGGYTF.

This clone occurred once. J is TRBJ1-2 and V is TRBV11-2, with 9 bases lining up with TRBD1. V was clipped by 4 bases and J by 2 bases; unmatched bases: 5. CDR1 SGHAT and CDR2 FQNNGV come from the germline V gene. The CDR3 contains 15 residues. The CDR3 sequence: CASSSVQGANYGYTF. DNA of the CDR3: TGTGCCAGCAGCTCGGTACAGGGGGCAAACTATGGCTACACCTTC. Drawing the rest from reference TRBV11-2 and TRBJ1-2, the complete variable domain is EAGVAQSPRYKIIEKRQSVAFWCNPISGHATLYWYQQILGQGPKLLIQFQNNGVVDDSQLPKDRFSAERLKGVDSTLKIQPAKLEDSAVYLCASSSVQGANYGYTFGSGTRLTVV.

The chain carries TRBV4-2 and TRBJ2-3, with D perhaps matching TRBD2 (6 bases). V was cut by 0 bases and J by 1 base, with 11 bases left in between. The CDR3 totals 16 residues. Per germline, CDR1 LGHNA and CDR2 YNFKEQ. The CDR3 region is CASSQDPGLRTDTQYF. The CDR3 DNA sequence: TGTGCCAGCAGCCAAGATCCGGGACTCCGCACAGATACGCAGTATTTT.

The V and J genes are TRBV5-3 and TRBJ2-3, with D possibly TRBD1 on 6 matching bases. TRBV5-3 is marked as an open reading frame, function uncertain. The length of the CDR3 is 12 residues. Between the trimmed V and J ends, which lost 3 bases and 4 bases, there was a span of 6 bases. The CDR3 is CARSSGADTQYF. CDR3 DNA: TGTGCCAGAAGCTCAGGGGCAGATACGCAGTATTTT.

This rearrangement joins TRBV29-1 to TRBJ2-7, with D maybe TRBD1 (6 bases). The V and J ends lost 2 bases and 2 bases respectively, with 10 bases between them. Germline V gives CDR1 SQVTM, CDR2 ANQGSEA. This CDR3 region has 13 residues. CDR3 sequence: CSVEQGPTYEQYF. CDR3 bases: TGCAGCGTTGAACAGGGGCCGACCTACGAGCAGTACTTC.

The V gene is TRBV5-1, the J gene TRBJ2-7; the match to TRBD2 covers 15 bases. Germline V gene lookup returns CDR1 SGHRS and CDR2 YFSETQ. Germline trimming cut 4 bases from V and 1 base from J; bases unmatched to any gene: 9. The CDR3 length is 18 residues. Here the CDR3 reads CASSPGLAGGPGSYEQYF. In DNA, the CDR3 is TGCGCCAGCAGCCCCGGACTAGCGGGAGGGCCGGGTTCCTACGAGCAGTACTTC. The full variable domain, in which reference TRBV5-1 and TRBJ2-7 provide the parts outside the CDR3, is KAGVTQTPRYLIKTRGQQVTLSCSPISGHRSVSWYQQTPGQGLQFLFEYFSETQRNKGNFPGRFSGRQFSNSRSEMNVSTLELGDSALYLCASSPGLAGGPGSYEQYFGPGTRLTVT.

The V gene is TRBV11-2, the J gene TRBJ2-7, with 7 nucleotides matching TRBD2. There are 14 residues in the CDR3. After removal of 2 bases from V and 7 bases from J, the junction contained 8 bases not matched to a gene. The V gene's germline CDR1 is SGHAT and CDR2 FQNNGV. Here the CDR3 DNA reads TGTGCCAGCAGCTTAATACCTAGCGGAGATGAGCAGTACTTC. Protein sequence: CASSLIPSGDEQYF.

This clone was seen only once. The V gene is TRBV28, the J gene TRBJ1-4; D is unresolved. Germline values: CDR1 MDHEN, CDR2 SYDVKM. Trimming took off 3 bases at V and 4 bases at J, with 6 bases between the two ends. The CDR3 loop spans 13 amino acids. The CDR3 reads CASSLNFNEKLFF. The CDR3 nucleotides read TGTGCCAGCAGTTTGAACTTTAATGAAAAACTGTTTTTT.

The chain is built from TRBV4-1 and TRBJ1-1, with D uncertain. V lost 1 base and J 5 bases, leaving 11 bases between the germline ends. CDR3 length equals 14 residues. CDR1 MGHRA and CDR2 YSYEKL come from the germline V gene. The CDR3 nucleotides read TGCGCCAGCAGCCAAGTAGCGAGGGAAACTGAAGCTTTCTTT. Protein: CASSQVARETEAFF.

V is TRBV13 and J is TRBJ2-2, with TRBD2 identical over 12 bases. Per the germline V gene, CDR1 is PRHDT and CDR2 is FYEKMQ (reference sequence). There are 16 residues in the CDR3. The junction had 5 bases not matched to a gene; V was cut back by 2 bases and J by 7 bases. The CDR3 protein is CASSLLTSGRNGELFF. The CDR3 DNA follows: TGTGCCAGCAGCTTACTAACTAGCGGGAGGAACGGGGAGCTGTTTTTT.

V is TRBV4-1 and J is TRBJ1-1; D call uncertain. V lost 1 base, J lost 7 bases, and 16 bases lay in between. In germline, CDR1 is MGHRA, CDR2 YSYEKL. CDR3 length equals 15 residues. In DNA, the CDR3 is TGCGCCAGCAGCCAAGCGACGGCGGGAGTGGATGAAGCTTTCTTT. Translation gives CASSQATAGVDEAFF.

The CDR3 here is CASSPSSGGGEQYF. The CDR3 DNA follows: TGCGCCAGCAGCCCATCTAGCGGTGGCGGTGAGCAGTACTTC. This chain links TRBV5-1 with TRBJ2-7; TRBD2 matches 7 bases. The germline V gene encodes CDR1 SGHRS and CDR2 YFSETQ. CDR3 length: 14 amino acids. V shed 4 bases and J 7 bases; nucleotides not matched to a gene: 11.

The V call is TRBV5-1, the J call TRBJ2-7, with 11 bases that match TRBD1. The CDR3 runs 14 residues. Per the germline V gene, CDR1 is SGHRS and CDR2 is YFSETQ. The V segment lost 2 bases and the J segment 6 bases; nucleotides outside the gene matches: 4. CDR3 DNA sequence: TGCGCCAGCAGCTTTAGGACAGGGGGCCGCGAGCAGTACTTC. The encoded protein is CASSFRTGGREQYF.

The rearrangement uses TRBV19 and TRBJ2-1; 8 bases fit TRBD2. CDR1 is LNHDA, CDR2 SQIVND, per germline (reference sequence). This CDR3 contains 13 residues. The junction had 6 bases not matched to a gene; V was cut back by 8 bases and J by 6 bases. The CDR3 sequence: CASAGGRGNEQFF. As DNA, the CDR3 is TGTGCCAGTGCGGGGGGCAGGGGCAATGAGCAGTTCTTC.

Here the CDR3 DNA reads TGTGCCAGCAGCTTTGAGTTAGACACTGAAGCTTTCTTT. It specifies CASSFELDTEAFF. This chain uses TRBV7-8 with TRBJ1-1; D is uncertain. Germline assignment: CDR1 SGHVS and CDR2 FQNEAQ. The V gene lost 3 bases and the J gene lost 3 bases, with 8 bases spanning the gap. The CDR3 loop spans 13 amino acids.

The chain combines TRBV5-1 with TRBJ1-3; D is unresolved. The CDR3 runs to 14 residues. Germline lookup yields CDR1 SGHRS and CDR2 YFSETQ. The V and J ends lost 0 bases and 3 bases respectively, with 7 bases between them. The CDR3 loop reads CASSLAPYGNTIYF. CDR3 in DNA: TGCGCCAGCAGCTTGGCCCCGTATGGAAACACCATATATTTT.

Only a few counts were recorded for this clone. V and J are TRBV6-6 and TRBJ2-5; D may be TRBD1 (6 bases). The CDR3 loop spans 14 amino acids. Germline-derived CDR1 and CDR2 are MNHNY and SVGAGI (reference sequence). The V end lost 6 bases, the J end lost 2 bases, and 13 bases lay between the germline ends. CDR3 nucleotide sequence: TGTGCCAGCAGCATACAGGGAACTCAAGAGACCCAGTACTTC. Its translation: CASSIQGTQETQYF.

CDR3 in amino acids: CASRAPGGRYEQYF. In nucleotides, the CDR3 is TGCGCCAGCAGGGCTCCAGGGGGCCGCTACGAGCAGTACTTC. The V call is TRBV4-1, the J call TRBJ2-7, with 8 bases identical to TRBD1. The junction had 7 bases not matched to a gene; V was cut back by 6 bases and J by 3 bases. Germline CDR1 reads MGHRA; CDR2 reads YSYEKL. CDR3 length equals 14 residues.

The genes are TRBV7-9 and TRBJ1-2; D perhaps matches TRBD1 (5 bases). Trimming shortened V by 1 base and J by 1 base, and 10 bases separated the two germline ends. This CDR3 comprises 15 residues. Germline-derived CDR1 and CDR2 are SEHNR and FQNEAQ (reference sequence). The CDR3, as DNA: TGTGCCAGCAGCTTAGACAGGTCCAATAACTATGGCTACACCTTC. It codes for CASSLDRSNNYGYTF. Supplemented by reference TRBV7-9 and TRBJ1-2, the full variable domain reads DTGVSQNPRHKITKRGQNVTFRCDPISEHNRLYWYRQTLGQGPEFLTYFQNEAQLEKSRLLSDRFSAERPKGSFSTLEIQRTEQGDSAMYLCASSLDRSNNYGYTFGSGTRLTVV.

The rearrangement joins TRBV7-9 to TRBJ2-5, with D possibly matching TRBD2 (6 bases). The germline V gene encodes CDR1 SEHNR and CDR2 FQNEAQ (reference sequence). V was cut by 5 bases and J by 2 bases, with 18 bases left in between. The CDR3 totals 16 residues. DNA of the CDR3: TGTGCCAGCAGCGCCGGTAGCGGTCCCCAACAAGAGACCCAGTACTTC. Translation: CASSAGSGPQQETQYF.

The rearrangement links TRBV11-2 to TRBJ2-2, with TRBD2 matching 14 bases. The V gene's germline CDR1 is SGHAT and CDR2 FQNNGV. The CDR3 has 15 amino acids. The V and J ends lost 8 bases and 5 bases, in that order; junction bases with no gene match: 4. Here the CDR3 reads CASGLAGGWTGELFF. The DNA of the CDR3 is TGTGCCAGCGGACTAGCGGGGGGCTGGACCGGGGAGCTGTTTTTT.

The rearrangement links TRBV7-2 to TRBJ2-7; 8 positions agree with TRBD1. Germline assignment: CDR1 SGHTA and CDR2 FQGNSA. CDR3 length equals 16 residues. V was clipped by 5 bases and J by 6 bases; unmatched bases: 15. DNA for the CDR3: TGTGCCAGCAGCCCCTACCGGGACAGGATAGGTCTCGAGCAGTACTTC. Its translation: CASSPYRDRIGLEQYF.

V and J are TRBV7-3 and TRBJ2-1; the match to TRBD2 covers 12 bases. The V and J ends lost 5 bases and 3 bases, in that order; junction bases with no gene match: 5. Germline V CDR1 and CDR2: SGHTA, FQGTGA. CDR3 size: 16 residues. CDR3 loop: CASSVLAGGLYNEQFF. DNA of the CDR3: TGTGCCAGCAGCGTTCTAGCGGGAGGGCTCTACAATGAGCAGTTCTTC.

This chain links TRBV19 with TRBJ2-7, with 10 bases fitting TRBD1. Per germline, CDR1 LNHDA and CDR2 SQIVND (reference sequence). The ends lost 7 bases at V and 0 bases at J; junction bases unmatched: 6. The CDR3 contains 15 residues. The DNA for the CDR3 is TGTGCCAGTACCCAGGGACAGGGGAACTCCTACGAGCAGTACTTC. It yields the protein CASTQGQGNSYEQYF.

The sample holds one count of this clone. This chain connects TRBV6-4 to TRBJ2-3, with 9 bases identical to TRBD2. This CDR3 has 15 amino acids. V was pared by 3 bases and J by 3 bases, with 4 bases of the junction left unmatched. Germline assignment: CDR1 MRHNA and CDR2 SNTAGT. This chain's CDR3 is CASSEASGMTDTQYF. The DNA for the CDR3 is TGTGCCAGCAGTGAGGCTAGCGGGATGACAGATACGCAGTATTTT.

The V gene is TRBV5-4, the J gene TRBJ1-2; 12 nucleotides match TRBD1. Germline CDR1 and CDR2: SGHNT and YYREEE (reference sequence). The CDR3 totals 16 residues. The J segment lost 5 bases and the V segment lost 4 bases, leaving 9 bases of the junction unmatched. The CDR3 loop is CASSGGQGASLYGYTF. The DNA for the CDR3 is TGTGCCAGCAGCGGGGGACAGGGGGCATCTTTATATGGCTACACCTTC.